These T cell receptor beta chains were read from a single sample in a study of T cells in Graves' hyperthyroidism and ophthalmopathy. TCRdb called the multiplex PCR reads again in MiXCR, with one record for every CDR3 protein. The repertoire holds roughly 170,000 distinct CDR3 sequences, with approximately 17% as singletons. The sample was blood. These TCRs come from a woman aged 45-59 years with Graves' hyperthyroidism. CDR3s leave out the opening cysteine and the closing phenylalanine or tryptophan.

TRBJ1-3	TRBV18	ASSPRGGDSSGNTIY
TRBJ2-7	TRBV9	ASSPMGGGPYEQY
TRBJ2-4	TRBV5-4	ASTPAGFKNIQY
TRBJ2-7	TRBV11-1	ASSVEHGQPEQY
TRBJ1-1	TRBV6-2/TRBV6-3	ASSYFGTGNTEAF
TRBJ2-5	TRBV5-1	ASSLAARETQY
TRBJ1-5	TRBV3-1	ASSLTDSNQPQH
TRBJ2-1	TRBV19	ASDRDRDANEQF
TRBJ1-2	TRBV7-9	ASSYTGLNYGYT
TRBJ2-7	TRBV3-1	ASSQPSGGAHEQY
TRBJ1-2	TRBV18	ASSPEGGGGYT
TRBJ1-2	TRBV5-1	ASSLAGIAYGYT
TRBJ1-2	TRBV5-5	ASSLVSGAGYT
TRBJ2-2	TRBV20-1	SAREGVVGELF
TRBJ2-7	TRBV6-5	ASSYVSGSYEQY
TRBJ1-1	TRBV29-1	SVDAGLNTEAF
TRBJ2-7	TRBV7-2	ASSSVRTLYEQY
TRBJ1-2	TRBV6-5	ASSYDRRVDGYT
TRBJ1-5	TRBV28	ASSLMAGDLQPQH
TRBJ1-6	TRBV12-3/TRBV12-4	ASSQTGLSPPH
TRBJ1-6	TRBV28	ASSHEGSSYNSPLH
TRBJ1-6	TRBV19	ASSVTTGGNSPLH
TRBJ2-5	TRBV7-9	ASRLVPQGIGETQY
TRBJ1-6	TRBV6-5	ASSYSGRSYNSPLH
TRBJ1-3	TRBV6-1	ASSEASGQSSGNTIY
TRBJ2-7	TRBV27	ASRPTRQGAYEQY
TRBJ1-1	TRBV7-9	ASSLGLRDRGWDTEAF
TRBJ2-1	TRBV7-2	ASSLGDRGASGSYNEQF
TRBJ2-7	TRBV4-1	ASSQIVGVGYEQY
TRBJ2-3	TRBV12-3/TRBV12-4	ASSPDLDTQY